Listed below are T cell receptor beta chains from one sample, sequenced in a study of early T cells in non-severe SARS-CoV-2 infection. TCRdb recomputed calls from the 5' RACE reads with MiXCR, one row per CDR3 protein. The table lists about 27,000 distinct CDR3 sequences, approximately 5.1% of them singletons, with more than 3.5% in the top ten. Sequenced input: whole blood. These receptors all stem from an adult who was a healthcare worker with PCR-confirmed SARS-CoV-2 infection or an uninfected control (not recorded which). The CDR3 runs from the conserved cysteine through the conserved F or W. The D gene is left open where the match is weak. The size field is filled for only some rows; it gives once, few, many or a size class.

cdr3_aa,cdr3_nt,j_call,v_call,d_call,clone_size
CASSRPPGELFF,TGTGCCAGCAGTCGTCCGCCCGGGGAGCTGTTTTTT,TRBJ2-2,TRBV6-6,-,many
CASSSHPIVPETQYF,TGTGCCAGCAGCTCCCACCCCATAGTTCCGGAGACCCAGTACTTC,TRBJ2-5,TRBV21-1,-,-
CSARPPSGGRYEQYF,TGCAGTGCTAGACCGCCTAGCGGGGGTCGGTACGAGCAGTACTTC,TRBJ2-7,TRBV20-1,TRBD2,many
CASSLHSGTGNPEQFF,TGCGCCAGCAGCTTGCACTCCGGGACAGGGAATCCTGAGCAGTTCTTC,TRBJ2-1,TRBV5-1,TRBD1,many
CASSPTGPSEAEAFF,TGCGCCAGCAGCCCTACTGGGCCCTCGGAGGCTGAAGCTTTCTTT,TRBJ1-1,TRBV5-1,-,many
CASSLTSNGNTEAFF,TGTGCCAGCAGCTTAACGTCGAACGGTAACACTGAAGCTTTCTTT,TRBJ1-1,TRBV7-3,-,medium-sized
CASGPTRVAVEQYF,TGTGCCAGCGGCCCGACCCGGGTAGCGGTGGAGCAGTACTTC,TRBJ2-7,TRBV7-9,-,many
CAWSVQGTAYGYTF,TGTGCCTGGAGTGTGCAAGGGACGGCCTATGGCTACACCTTC,TRBJ1-2,TRBV30,-,many
CSVEDGSSMNTEAFF,TGCAGCGTTGAAGATGGGAGCAGCATGAACACTGAAGCTTTCTTT,TRBJ1-1,TRBV29-1,-,many
CASSLDGAGHVEQYF,TGTGCCAGCAGCTTAGACGGCGCCGGACACGTCGAGCAGTACTTC,TRBJ2-7,TRBV11-2,-,medium-sized
CASSYGTANSPLHF,TGTGCCAGCAGTTACGGGACAGCTAATTCACCCCTCCACTTT,TRBJ1-6,TRBV27,TRBD1,-
CASSLRTGNEQFF,TGCGCCAGCAGCTTGCGAACAGGGAATGAGCAGTTCTTC,TRBJ2-1,TRBV5-1,-,many
CSARDGVETQYF,TGCAGTGCTAGAGATGGAGTGGAGACCCAGTACTTC,TRBJ2-5,TRBV20-1,-,many
CASTISSTNEKLFF,TGTGCCAGCACAATCTCCTCAACTAATGAAAAACTGTTTTTT,TRBJ1-4,TRBV6-1,-,-
CAIRTDGPSTDTQYF,TGTGCCATCAGGACTGACGGACCTAGCACAGATACGCAGTATTTT,TRBJ2-3,TRBV10-3,-,many
CASSQWDRAPDTQYF,TGCGCCAGCAGCCAATGGGACAGGGCCCCAGATACGCAGTATTTT,TRBJ2-3,TRBV4-3,TRBD1,few
CSASQTGGLNTEAFF,TGCAGTGCTAGCCAGACCGGGGGCCTGAACACTGAAGCTTTCTTT,TRBJ1-1,TRBV20-1,-,many
CSVEDITEAFF,TGCAGCGTTGAAGATATAACTGAAGCTTTCTTT,TRBJ1-1,TRBV29-1,-,-
CATRSSGANVLTF,TGTGCCACTCGGAGCTCTGGGGCCAACGTCCTGACTTTC,TRBJ2-6,TRBV6-1,-,many
CASSLPLGGNEQFF,TGTGCCAGCAGCTTACCCTTGGGAGGGAATGAGCAGTTCTTC,TRBJ2-1,TRBV7-9,TRBD2,many
CASSSGDEQYF,TGCGCCAGCAGTTCCGGGGACGAGCAGTACTTC,TRBJ2-7,TRBV5-1,-,medium-sized
CASSWPGGRGYTF,TGTGCCAGCAGCTGGCCAGGGGGCAGAGGCTACACCTTC,TRBJ1-2,TRBV5-4,TRBD1,many
CASSPTGGEQYF,TGTGCCAGCAGCCCGACGGGGGGGGAGCAGTACTTC,TRBJ2-7,TRBV11-2,TRBD2,few
CASRGLTGSHERYF,TGTGCCAGCAGAGGATTGACAGGGAGCCACGAGCGGTACTTC,TRBJ2-7,TRBV27,TRBD1,-
CASSPQGASNQPQHF,TGTGCCAGCTCACCCCAGGGGGCGAGCAATCAGCCCCAGCATTTT,TRBJ1-5,TRBV18,TRBD1,medium-sized
CASSFPGEDTQYF,TGTGCCAGCAGCTTCCCAGGCGAGGATACGCAGTATTTT,TRBJ2-3,TRBV7-9,-,many
CSVKANQETQYF,TGCAGCGTTAAGGCCAACCAAGAGACCCAGTACTTC,TRBJ2-5,TRBV29-1,-,many
CASSLGLAQGTGELFF,TGCGCCAGCAGTCTGGGACTAGCGCAAGGAACCGGGGAGCTGTTTTTT,TRBJ2-2,TRBV4-1,TRBD2,many
CSAITPTLVEQFF,TGCAGTGCAATAACCCCGACCTTAGTTGAGCAGTTCTTC,TRBJ2-1,TRBV20-1,-,few
CASSAGGSNTEAFF,TGTGCCAGCAGTGCAGGGGGCTCGAACACTGAAGCTTTCTTT,TRBJ1-1,TRBV12-3/TRBV12-4,TRBD1,many
CAISESSRGGDF,TGTGCCATCAGTGAGTCGAGTCGAGGAGGGGATTTT,TRBJ2-3,TRBV10-3,-,few
CASSYSPLNTEAFF,TGTGCCAGCAGTTACAGTCCGTTGAACACTGAAGCTTTCTTT,TRBJ1-1,TRBV6-6,-,medium-sized
CSVPGYTF,TGCAGCGTTCCAGGCTACACCTTC,TRBJ1-2,TRBV29-1,-,-
CASSAGVLGGYEQYF,TGTGCCAGCAGTGCCGGGGTTTTAGGGGGGTACGAGCAGTACTTC,TRBJ2-7,TRBV2,-,few
CSATDPGQRTDTQYF,TGCAGTGCTACCGACCCGGGACAGCGCACAGATACGCAGTATTTT,TRBJ2-3,TRBV20-1,TRBD1,many
CSAPLTSGSTDTQYF,TGCAGTGCTCCACTGACTAGCGGGAGCACAGATACGCAGTATTTT,TRBJ2-3,TRBV20-1,TRBD2,medium-sized
CAWSVITDTQYF,TGTGCCTGGAGTGTGATCACAGATACGCAGTATTTT,TRBJ2-3,TRBV30,-,many
CASSPIVGETEAFF,TGTGCCAGCTCACCAATTGTGGGCGAGACTGAAGCTTTCTTT,TRBJ1-1,TRBV18,-,medium-sized
CASRTERGGWDNEQFF,TGTGCCAGCAGGACCGAGCGGGGGGGCTGGGACAATGAGCAGTTCTTC,TRBJ2-1,TRBV12-3/TRBV12-4,TRBD2,-
CSASPGTGANEKLFF,TGCAGTGCTAGCCCCGGGACAGGGGCTAATGAAAAACTGTTTTTT,TRBJ1-4,TRBV20-1,TRBD1,many
CSVRTNYGYTF,TGCAGCGTTAGGACCAACTATGGCTACACCTTC,TRBJ1-2,TRBV29-1,-,-
CASSLGGKDTQYF,TGTGCCAGCAGCTTAGGGGGGAAAGATACGCAGTATTTT,TRBJ2-3,TRBV7-9,-,many
CASSPPGGNNEQFF,TGTGCCAGCTCACCACCGGGCGGAAACAATGAGCAGTTCTTC,TRBJ2-1,TRBV18,-,many
CSVEGDSGNTIYF,TGCAGCGTTGAAGGGGACTCTGGAAACACCATATATTTT,TRBJ1-3,TRBV29-1,-,medium-sized